Following are 8 T cell receptor beta chains from one sample sequenced in a study of blood T cell repertoires in COVID-19. Assay: immunoSEQ multiplex PCR; the TCRdb copy retains only in-frame clones and omits some. The sample holds under 200,000 clones; around 84% are singletons and the top ten take more than 3%. The sequenced sample was PBMCs or T cells enriched from blood (not recorded which). These receptors were taken from a woman aged 25 to 45 who had been exposed to COVID-19.

The chain links TRBV30 to TRBJ1-5, with a possible D match to TRBD1 (5 bases). CDR1 is GTSNPN, CDR2 SVGIG, per germline (reference sequence). Trimming removed 1 base at V and 4 bases at J, with 11 bases between. The CDR3 loop spans 14 amino acids. The CDR3 sequence: CAWSEGLGNQPQHF. The CDR3, as DNA: TGTGCCTGGAGTGAGGGACTAGGAAATCAGCCCCAGCATTTT. The whole variable domain, remainder taken from reference TRBV30 and TRBJ1-5, is SQTIHQWPATLVQPVGSPLSLECTVEGTSNPNLYWYRQAAGRGLQLLFYSVGIGQISSEVPQNLSASRPQDRQFILSSKKLLLSDSGFYLCAWSEGLGNQPQHFGDGTRLSIL.

The rearrangement links TRBV15 to TRBJ2-3; 11 bases fit TRBD2. CDR1 LNHNV and CDR2 YYDKDF come from the germline V gene (reference sequence). The CDR3 sequence is 20 residues long. Losses at the gene ends were 0 bases for V and 3 bases for J; bases not matched to a gene: 14. The CDR3 bases are TGTGCCACCAGCAGAGATCAAGGGGCTAGCGGGGGGACGGGGACAGATACGCAGTATTTT. Translated: CATSRDQGASGGTGTDTQYF.

The chain uses TRBV7-8 and TRBJ2-7; 9 nucleotides align to TRBD2. Germline V gives CDR1 SGHVS, CDR2 FQNEAQ. Trimming took 1 base from V and 3 from J; bases not matched to a gene: 7. This CDR3 has 16 amino acids. The CDR3 DNA is TGTGCCAGCAGCTTAGGTCGGGCGGGGGGGTACTACGAGCAGTACTTC. It translates to CASSLGRAGGYYEQYF.

The V call is TRBV10-3, the J call TRBJ1-6; 7 nucleotides line up with TRBD1. Germline CDR1 is ENHRY and CDR2 is SYGVKD. The CDR3 covers 15 residues. Trimming removed 0 bases from V and 7 bases from J; junction bases left unmatched: 3. The CDR3 DNA reads as TGTGCCATCAGTGAGTCGTCAGGGGGGAATTCACCCCTCCACTTT. Its translation is CAISESSGGNSPLHF.

This chain uses TRBV19 with TRBJ1-2; D uncertain. The V end was cut by 2 bases, the J end by 2 bases, with 9 bases between. Germline V CDR1 and CDR2: LNHDA, SQIVND (reference sequence). The CDR3 has 14 residues. For the CDR3, the DNA is TGTGCCAGTAGTATATTCGGCGGAAACTATGGCTACACCTTC. Translation: CASSIFGGNYGYTF.

The V and J genes are TRBV27 and TRBJ1-1; D gene unclear. The CDR3 sequence is 15 residues long. The V gene's germline CDR1 is MNHEY and CDR2 SMNVEV (reference sequence). V was trimmed by 3 bases and J by 5 bases, leaving 16 bases between them. CDR3: CASSFVRARYTEAFF. In nucleotides, the CDR3 is TGTGCCAGCAGTTTCGTGAGGGCTCGGTATACTGAAGCTTTCTTT.

About this clone: Other DNA sequences from this sample encode an identical CDR3 as well. The chain links TRBV6-5 to TRBJ1-2; D call uncertain. The V end lost 2 bases, the J end lost 8 bases, and 9 bases lay between the germline ends. Germline CDR1 and CDR2: MNHEY and SVGAGI. CDR3 length: 12 amino acids. CDR3 sequence reads: CASSYGREGYTF. The CDR3 nucleotides read TGTGCCAGCAGTTACGGGCGTGAGGGCTACACCTTC.

The V call is TRBV10-3, the J call TRBJ1-2; 7 bases are a match to TRBD1. V gave up 7 bases and J gave up 8 bases; unmatched junction bases: 7. Looked up from germline, CDR1 is ENHRY and CDR2 is SYGVKD. The CDR3 is 12 residues long. The CDR3 nucleotides read TGTGCCATCATTAACAGGGGAGGAGGCTACACCTTC. Amino acids: CAIINRGGGYTF.